A single sample is the source of the 21 T cell receptor beta chains below, sequenced in a study of T cell responses to AZD1222 COVID-19 vaccine. Repertoires were generated with immunoSEQ multiplex PCR, while TCRdb's copy carries only in-frame clones and drops some. The sample records some 70,000 clones, 80% to 85% being singletons. Sequences were derived from peripheral blood, sampled on day 0 of AZD1222 vaccination. All receptors come from an adult in good health.

The genes are TRBV14 and TRBJ1-3; D not resolved. The CDR3 is made up of 17 amino acids. Germline V gene data show CDR1 as SGHDN and CDR2 as FVKESK. V shed 0 bases and J shed 2 bases, with 14 bases lying between them. The CDR3 DNA follows: TGTGCCAGCAGCCAAGATGCCCCAGGCGTACCTGGAAACACCATATATTTT. This translates into CASSQDAPGVPGNTIYF.

CDR3 bases: TGCGCCAGCAGCACCCGGGACTCTAGCTCTGGGGCCAACGTCCTGACTTTC. It is translated as CASSTRDSSSGANVLTF. The chain carries TRBV5-1 and TRBJ2-6; tentative D call: TRBD2 (6 bases). CDR3 length: 17 amino acids. The germline CDR1 and CDR2 sequences are SGHRS and YFSETQ. Trimming left V 4 bases short and J 0 bases short, with 14 bases between.

This clone appeared a single time. The chain recombines TRBV7-8 with TRBJ2-5; possibly TRBD2 for D (7 bases). V was cut by 4 bases and J by 5 bases, with 20 bases left in between. CDR1 and CDR2 (germline): SGHVS, FQNEAQ. The CDR3 runs 16 residues. The DNA of the CDR3 is TGTGCCAGCAGCTCCCCGGTAGGGGGGGCCCGGGAGACCCAGTACTTC. Residues: CASSSPVGGARETQYF. Complete variable domain (other parts from reference TRBV7-8 and TRBJ2-5): GAGVSQSPRYKVAKRGQDVALRCDPISGHVSLFWYQQALGQGPEFLTYFQNEAQLDKSGLPSDRFFAERPEGSVSTLKIQRTQQEDSAVYLCASSSPVGGARETQYFGPGTRLLVL.

The rearrangement uses TRBV5-4 and TRBJ2-3; D is ambiguous. The V and J ends lost 6 bases and 5 bases respectively, with 13 bases between them. Germline CDR1 SGHNT, CDR2 YYREEE (reference sequence). The CDR3 runs to 13 residues. Here the CDR3 reads CASTTRFQDTQYF. In nucleotides, the CDR3 is TGTGCCAGCACCACACGGTTCCAAGATACGCAGTATTTT.

The rearrangement uses TRBV27 and TRBJ1-6; D unclear. CDR1 is MNHEY and CDR2 is SMNVEV in the germline V gene (reference sequence). This CDR3 spans 13 amino acids. V lost 5 bases and J lost 7, with 9 bases in between. The chain's CDR3 is CASSLNRNSPLHF. CDR3 nucleotide sequence: TGTGCCAGCAGTCTGAACAGAAATTCACCCCTCCACTTT.

This chain uses TRBV7-9 with TRBJ2-2, with 7 bases lining up with TRBD1. After removal of 6 bases from V and 3 bases from J, the junction contained 7 bases not matched to a gene. CDR1 and CDR2 from the germline V gene are SEHNR and FQNEAQ (reference sequence). CDR3 length: 15 residues. CDR3 DNA sequence: TGTGCCAGCAGGTCCGGGACAGACTACACCGGGGAGCTGTTTTTT. Translated: CASRSGTDYTGELFF.

The J gene is TRBJ1-4, the V gene TRBV5-4, with 10 nucleotides matching TRBD1. J lost 5 bases, V lost 5 bases, and 9 bases had no gene match. CDR3 length equals 16 residues. Germline V lookup: CDR1 SGHNT, CDR2 YYREEE (reference sequence). CDR3 sequence reads: CASSYGTGDMNEKLFF. The CDR3 DNA follows: TGTGCCAGCAGTTACGGGACAGGGGATATGAATGAAAAACTGTTTTTT.

The chain combines TRBV23-1 with TRBJ1-2, with unresolved D. TRBV23-1 is an ORF; its function is uncertain. This CDR3 contains 8 residues. Trimming shortened V by 9 bases and J by 8 bases, and 4 bases separated the two germline ends. CDR3 amino acids: CARKGYTF. The DNA for the CDR3 is TGCGCCAGAAAAGGCTACACCTTC.

This chain uses TRBV4-1 with TRBJ2-5; TRBD2 matches 10 bases. J gave up 5 bases and V 5 bases, and 11 bases lay outside the gene matches. Germline V gene lookup returns CDR1 MGHRA and CDR2 YSYEKL. The CDR3 runs to 16 residues. For the CDR3, the DNA is TGCGCCAGCAGCGCGAGGGAGCGGGGGGGCTTGGAGACCCAGTACTTC. It translates to CASSARERGGLETQYF.

The chain links TRBV9 to TRBJ2-3; either TRBD1 or TRBD2 may supply D (5 bases each). The CDR3 runs 14 residues. Per germline, CDR1 SGDLS and CDR2 YYNGEE. V shed 3 bases and J shed 0 bases, with 8 bases lying between them. This chain's CDR3 is CASSGGDSTDTQYF. For the CDR3, the DNA is TGTGCCAGCAGCGGAGGGGATAGCACAGATACGCAGTATTTT.

CDR3: CASSLDNRNTGELFF. DNA of the CDR3: TGTGCCAGCAGCTTAGATAACCGAAACACCGGGGAGCTGTTTTTT. The genes are TRBV7-6 and TRBJ2-2; D ambiguous. The V gene lost 1 base and the J gene lost 2 bases, with 8 bases spanning the gap. The germline V gene has CDR1 SGHVS and CDR2 FNYEAQ. The CDR3 sequence is 15 residues long.

The chain has TRBV4-3 and TRBJ1-1, with a tentative D call TRBD1 (5 bases). This CDR3 spans 15 amino acids. Germline V gene sequence: CDR1 LGHNA, CDR2 YSLEER. The V end lost 0 bases, the J end lost 5 bases, and 13 bases lay between the germline ends. The chain's CDR3 is CASSQDQGMVTEAFF. As DNA, the CDR3 is TGCGCCAGCAGCCAAGACCAGGGAATGGTTACTGAAGCTTTCTTT.

J is TRBJ1-1 and V is TRBV18; D unclear. CDR3 length: 16 amino acids. The V end was cut by 1 base, the J end by 1 base, with 13 bases between. Germline CDR1 is KGHSH and CDR2 is LQKENI. CDR3 coding DNA: TGTGCCAGCTCACCACTATATTCCGGGAGGAACACTGAAGCTTTCTTT. Its protein is CASSPLYSGRNTEAFF.

The rearrangement uses TRBV13 and TRBJ1-2; TRBD1 matches 8 bases. The V gene end was trimmed by 2 bases and the J gene end by 3 bases; junction bases not matched to a gene: 2. This CDR3 contains 14 residues. From germline, CDR1 is PRHDT and CDR2 FYEKMQ (reference sequence). CDR3 coding DNA: TGTGCCAGCAGCTTAACAGGGGGGGACTATGGCTACACCTTC. Translation: CASSLTGGDYGYTF.

The rearrangement links TRBV28 to TRBJ1-5; D call uncertain. Germline V gene lookup returns CDR1 MDHEN and CDR2 SYDVKM. CDR3 length equals 15 residues. V gave up 7 bases and J gave up 1 base, with 14 bases separating them. The CDR3 spells CASNPVGKSNQPQHF. Here the CDR3 DNA reads TGTGCCAGCAATCCGGTAGGTAAGAGCAATCAGCCCCAGCATTTT. Combining the CDR3 with reference TRBV28 and TRBJ1-5 gives the whole variable domain DVKVTQSSRYLVKRTGEKVFLECVQDMDHENMFWYRQDPGLGLRLIYFSYDVKMKEKGDIPEGYSVSREKKERFSLILESASTNQTSMYLCASNPVGKSNQPQHFGDGTRLSIL.

This sequence joins TRBV28 and TRBJ1-4; tentatively, D is TRBD1 (5 bases). The V and J ends lost 1 base and 4 bases respectively, with 10 bases between them. The CDR3 spans 15 residues. Germline V gene lookup returns CDR1 MDHEN and CDR2 SYDVKM. The CDR3 sequence: CASSLSEGYNEKLFF. Written as DNA, the CDR3 is TGTGCCAGCAGTTTATCCGAGGGGTATAATGAAAAACTGTTTTTT.

The gene calls are TRBV27 and TRBJ1-1; D is possibly TRBD1 (6 bases). The length of the CDR3 is 14 residues. V shed 4 bases and J shed 1 base, with 10 bases lying between them. The germline V gene has CDR1 MNHEY and CDR2 SMNVEV (reference sequence). The chain's CDR3 is CASSYRAGNTEAFF. In DNA form, the CDR3 reads TGTGCCAGCAGTTACAGGGCTGGGAACACTGAAGCTTTCTTT.

The chain uses TRBV9 and TRBJ1-3; D perhaps matches TRBD1 (5 bases). Per the germline V gene, CDR1 is SGDLS and CDR2 is YYNGEE. V lost 4 bases and J 0 bases, leaving 11 bases between the germline ends. The CDR3 is 15 residues long. In DNA form, the CDR3 reads TGTGCCAGCAGCCCGGGACCGAACTCTGGAAACACCATATATTTT. Amino acids: CASSPGPNSGNTIYF.

The chain is built from TRBV4-3 and TRBJ2-1; tentatively, D is TRBD1 or TRBD2 (6 bases each). V lost 3 bases and J lost 7, with 13 bases in between. Looked up from germline, CDR1 is LGHNA and CDR2 is YSLEER. CDR3 length: 14 amino acids. This CDR3 is CASSHTGGTNEQFF. CDR3 bases: TGCGCCAGCAGCCACACCGGGGGCACGAATGAGCAGTTCTTC.

This chain uses TRBV7-3 with TRBJ2-5, with TRBD1 as a possible D gene (6 bases). CDR3 size: 12 residues. The V end lost 10 bases, the J end lost 1 base, and 10 bases lay between the germline ends. Per germline, CDR1 SGHTA and CDR2 FQGTGA. The CDR3 reads CANGQPQETQYF. The CDR3, as DNA: TGTGCCAACGGACAGCCCCAAGAGACCCAGTACTTC.

The DNA of the CDR3 is TGTGCCAGCAGTTCGCGCGTGGCAGGGGTAGGGGAGCAGTACTTC. Its protein is CASSSRVAGVGEQYF. This sequence joins TRBV28 and TRBJ2-7, with D tentatively TRBD1 (6 bases). CDR3 size: 15 residues. Germline CDR1 MDHEN, CDR2 SYDVKM. Between the trimmed V and J ends, which lost 4 bases and 7 bases, there was a span of 20 bases.